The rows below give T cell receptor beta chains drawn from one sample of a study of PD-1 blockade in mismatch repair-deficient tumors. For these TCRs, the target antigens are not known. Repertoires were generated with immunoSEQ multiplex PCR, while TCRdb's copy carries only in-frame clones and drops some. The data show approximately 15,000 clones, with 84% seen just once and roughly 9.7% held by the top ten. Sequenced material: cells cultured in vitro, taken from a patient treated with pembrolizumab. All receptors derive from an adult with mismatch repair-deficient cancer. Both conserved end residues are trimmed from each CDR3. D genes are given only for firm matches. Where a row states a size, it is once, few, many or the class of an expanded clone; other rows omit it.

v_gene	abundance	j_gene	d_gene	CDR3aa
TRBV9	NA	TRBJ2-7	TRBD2	ASSVEASGAYEQY
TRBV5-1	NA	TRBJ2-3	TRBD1	ASSNGWTGNSDTQY
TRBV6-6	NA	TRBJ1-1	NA	ASSRTEAF
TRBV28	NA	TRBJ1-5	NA	ASSLIGRGSNQPQH
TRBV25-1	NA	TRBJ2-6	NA	ASSEFPGAGGANVLT
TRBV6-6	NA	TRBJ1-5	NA	ASLGQGTGNQPQH
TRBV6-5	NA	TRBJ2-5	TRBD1	ASSYADRGPETQY
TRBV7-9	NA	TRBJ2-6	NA	ASSLTATGANVLT
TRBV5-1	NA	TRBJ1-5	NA	ASSLDGNNQPQH
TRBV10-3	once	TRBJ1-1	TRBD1	AISESGQRNTEAF
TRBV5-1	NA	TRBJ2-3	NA	ASSLSDTDTQY
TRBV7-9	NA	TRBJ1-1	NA	ASSSRGDYTEAF
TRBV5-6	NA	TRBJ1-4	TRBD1	ASSVQGLSEKLF
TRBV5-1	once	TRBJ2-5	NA	ASSSGAGSETQY
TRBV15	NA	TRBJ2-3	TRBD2	ATSSSTQGLAGRDTQY
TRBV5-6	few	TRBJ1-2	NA	ASSLAAGIGYT
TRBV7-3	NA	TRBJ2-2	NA	ASSLMRATGELF
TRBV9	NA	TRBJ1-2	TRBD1	ASSPGTGPYGYT